The 28 T cell receptor beta chains presented below share a single source sample, sequenced in a study of blood T cell repertoires in COVID-19. Produced via immunoSEQ multiplex PCR; TCRdb's table is partial and in-frame only. The sample includes more than 100,000 clones, roughly 88% of them seen just once. The sample consisted of peripheral blood. The receptor set was obtained from an older man with active COVID-19.

This rearrangement joins TRBV5-6 to TRBJ2-5; the match to TRBD2 covers 11 bases. CDR3 length: 18 residues. Germline values: CDR1 SGHDT, CDR2 YYEEEE. J gave up 1 base and V 2 bases, and 10 bases lay outside the gene matches. The CDR3 DNA follows: TGTGCCAGCAGCTTTACCGGGACTAGCGGACTTAGCCAAGAGACCCAGTACTTC. It encodes CASSFTGTSGLSQETQYF.

CDR3 sequence reads: CASSSLAAYNEQFF. The CDR3 region has the DNA TGCGCCAGCAGTTCCCTAGCGGCGTACAATGAGCAGTTCTTC. The chain recombines TRBV5-1 with TRBJ2-1; 7 bases map to TRBD2. This CDR3 spans 14 amino acids. Germline V gene lookup returns CDR1 SGHRS and CDR2 YFSETQ. V lost 5 bases, J lost 4 bases, and 6 bases stayed unmatched.

The chain is built from TRBV5-1 and TRBJ2-7, with D possibly TRBD1 on 6 matching bases. V gave up 3 bases and J gave up 1 base, with 14 bases separating them. Looked up from germline, CDR1 is SGHRS and CDR2 is YFSETQ. This CDR3 is 15 amino acids long. In DNA, the CDR3 is TGCGCCAGCAGCTCGCGAGGGGACAATTCCTACGAGCAGTACTTC. Translating it yields CASSSRGDNSYEQYF.

V gene TRBV4-2 combines with J gene TRBJ2-3, with 8 bases lining up with TRBD2. Germline V gives CDR1 LGHNA, CDR2 YNFKEQ. The CDR3 extends over 16 amino acids. Trimming cost V 1 base and J 2 bases; bases outside gene matches: 5. The CDR3 reads CASSQGLAGLTDTQYF. CDR3 nucleotide sequence: TGTGCCAGCAGCCAAGGTCTAGCGGGCCTCACAGATACGCAGTATTTT.

The chain has TRBV5-1 and TRBJ1-1; no reliable D call. The CDR3 length is 14 residues. The germline V and J ends were trimmed by 0 bases and 4 bases, with 10 bases remaining between them. Germline CDR1 and CDR2: SGHRS and YFSETQ. The CDR3 here is CASSLGGSRTEAFF. In nucleotides, the CDR3 is TGCGCCAGCAGCTTGGGAGGGTCCCGCACTGAAGCTTTCTTT.

The chain is built from TRBV24-1 and TRBJ2-3; TRBD2 is a possible D gene (6 bases). CDR1 is KGHDR, CDR2 SFDVKD, per germline. Trimming took 6 bases from V and 1 from J, leaving 10 bases between them. The CDR3 spans 14 residues. The CDR3 DNA is TGTGCCACCAGTTCCTGGGGGGGCACAGATACGCAGTATTTT. Amino acid sequence: CATSSWGGTDTQYF.

The chain combines TRBV27 with TRBJ1-2, with no clear D. The V gene lost 5 bases and the J gene lost 4 bases, with 14 bases spanning the gap. CDR3 size: 14 residues. Germline values: CDR1 MNHEY, CDR2 SMNVEV (reference sequence). The CDR3 spells CASSPDGVVYGYTF. The CDR3 DNA reads as TGTGCCAGCAGTCCGGACGGGGTGGTCTATGGCTACACCTTC.

This chain joins TRBV27 and TRBJ1-2; 8 positions agree with TRBD1. The CDR3 is 14 amino acids. J was trimmed by 7 bases and V by 6 bases; bases with no gene match: 10. Germline-derived CDR1 and CDR2 are MNHEY and SMNVEV (reference sequence). The CDR3 nucleotides are TGTGCCAGCAGACTATCGACAGGGGAGGCTGGCTACACCTTC. Amino acids: CASRLSTGEAGYTF.

This clone was found once. The V call is TRBV7-9, the J call TRBJ2-3; tentatively, D is TRBD1 (6 bases). The CDR3 has 16 amino acids. Germline V gene sequence: CDR1 SEHNR, CDR2 FQNEAQ (reference sequence). Trimming stripped 5 bases from V and 2 bases from J, with 17 bases between. In DNA, the CDR3 is TGTGCCAGCAGCCCACCCCGGGACACCTACACAGATACGCAGTATTTT. Translating it yields CASSPPRDTYTDTQYF.

The chain recombines TRBV3-1 (or the pseudogene TRBV3-2) with TRBJ1-2, with D unclear. The CDR3 extends over 16 amino acids. Germline V gene sequence: CDR1 LGHDT, CDR2 YNNKEL (reference sequence). V shed 2 bases and J shed 0 bases, with 13 bases lying between them. The CDR3 sequence is CASSQNAVGTNYGYTF. The CDR3 DNA reads TGTGCCAGCAGCCAAAACGCCGTGGGCACTAACTATGGCTACACCTTC.

The V and J genes are TRBV29-1 and TRBJ2-5, with TRBD1 matching 7 bases. The CDR3 spans 13 residues. The germline V gene has CDR1 SQVTM and CDR2 ANQGSEA. Trimming took 3 bases from V and 5 from J; bases not matched to a gene: 6. CDR3 protein: CSVERQGSETQYF. CDR3 sequence (DNA): TGCAGCGTTGAGAGACAGGGTTCGGAGACCCAGTACTTC.

The chain uses TRBV6-5 and TRBJ1-1, with D possibly TRBD1 on 6 matching bases. Trimming left V 6 bases short and J 0 bases short, with 11 bases between. Germline V gene lookup returns CDR1 MNHEY and CDR2 SVGAGI. This CDR3 comprises 14 residues. The CDR3 DNA sequence: TGTGCCAGCAGCTGGGACACGATGAACACTGAAGCTTTCTTT. It codes for CASSWDTMNTEAFF.

This chain links TRBV2 with TRBJ2-7; D gene ambiguous. Germline CDR1 and CDR2: SNHLY and FYNNEI. Trimming removed 5 bases at V and 2 bases at J, with 4 bases between. The CDR3 runs 11 residues. The CDR3 DNA is TGTGCCAGCAGTCCCACCTACGAGCAGTACTTC. It is translated as CASSPTYEQYF.

This chain joins TRBV5-6 and TRBJ2-7, with TRBD2 as a possible D gene (7 bases). The CDR3 is 14 amino acids. Per the germline V gene, CDR1 is SGHDT and CDR2 is YYEEEE. Trimming stripped 0 bases from V and 6 bases from J, with 13 bases between. CDR3 residues: CASSLGPGGLEQYF. The CDR3 region has the DNA TGTGCCAGCAGCTTGGGCCCGGGGGGCCTCGAGCAGTACTTC.

This sequence joins TRBV24-1 and TRBJ1-2; 8 nucleotides agree with TRBD1. Germline V gives CDR1 KGHDR, CDR2 SFDVKD. This CDR3 is 14 amino acids long. The J segment lost 7 bases and the V segment lost 2 bases, leaving 5 bases of the junction unmatched. Here the CDR3 reads CATSDSDRGSGYTF. The CDR3 DNA reads TGTGCCACCAGTGATTCAGACAGGGGCTCTGGCTACACCTTC.

This clone has more than one count but fewer than ten. This chain connects TRBV29-1 to TRBJ2-1; TRBD2 matches 14 bases. V lost 7 bases to trimming and J lost 9 bases; unmatched junction nucleotides: 8. Germline V gene lookup returns CDR1 SQVTM and CDR2 ANQGSEA. The CDR3 runs to 14 residues. As DNA, the CDR3 is TGCAGCGGATACGGGACTAGCGGGAGTGGTGAGCAGTTCTTC. Its translation: CSGYGTSGSGEQFF.

This rearrangement joins TRBV11-2 to TRBJ2-5; 7 bases align to TRBD1. The CDR3 is 15 residues long. CDR1 is SGHAT, CDR2 FQNNGV, per germline. The V segment lost 4 bases and the J segment 2 bases; nucleotides outside the gene matches: 7. This CDR3 is CASSSGQNLQETQYF. CDR3 sequence (DNA): TGTGCCAGCAGCTCGGGACAGAACCTTCAAGAGACCCAGTACTTC. The whole variable domain, remainder taken from reference TRBV11-2 and TRBJ2-5, is EAGVAQSPRYKIIEKRQSVAFWCNPISGHATLYWYQQILGQGPKLLIQFQNNGVVDDSQLPKDRFSAERLKGVDSTLKIQPAKLEDSAVYLCASSSGQNLQETQYFGPGTRLLVL.

The chain is built from TRBV10-2 and TRBJ2-1; 7 bases match TRBD2. The germline V gene encodes CDR1 WSHSY and CDR2 SAAADI. V shed 4 bases and J 2 bases; nucleotides not matched to a gene: 2. This CDR3 has 14 residues. CDR3 residues: CASSAGTTYNEQFF. As DNA, the CDR3 is TGCGCCAGCAGTGCCGGGACTACCTACAATGAGCAGTTCTTC.

V is TRBV12-3 or TRBV12-4 and J is TRBJ1-5; D might be TRBD1 (6 bases). This CDR3 has 13 residues. V was cut by 7 bases and J by 2 bases, with 9 bases left in between. The CDR3 loop reads CASTRQGNQPQHF. CDR3 in DNA: TGTGCCAGCACCCGACAGGGCAATCAGCCCCAGCATTTT.

The chain joins TRBV3-1 (or the pseudogene TRBV3-2) to TRBJ2-7; D is uncertain. V gave up 4 bases and J gave up 5 bases, with 6 bases separating them. Germline V gene data show CDR1 as LGHDT and CDR2 as YNNKEL (reference sequence). The CDR3 is 11 residues long. DNA of the CDR3: TGTGCCAGCAGCCGGCAGGACGAGCAGTACTTC. It codes for CASSRQDEQYF.

This clone was counted only a few times. The chain carries TRBV2 and TRBJ1-6; D not resolved. With 1 base removed from V and 10 bases from J, the gap between germline ends came to 14 bases. The CDR3 runs to 15 residues. Germline loops: CDR1 SNHLY, CDR2 FYNNEI. CDR3 in amino acids: CASSEVANGGSPLHF. The CDR3 nucleotides read TGTGCCAGCAGTGAAGTGGCCAACGGCGGCTCACCCCTCCACTTT.

This chain's CDR3 is CASSQSRLDISNQPQHF. For the CDR3, the DNA is TGCGCCAGCAGTCAATCGAGACTGGACATTAGCAATCAGCCCCAGCATTTT. The chain uses TRBV23-1 and TRBJ1-5; D perhaps matches TRBD1 (5 bases). TRBV23-1 is given ORF status, its function remaining uncertain. Trimming shortened V by 0 bases and J by 0 bases, and 12 bases separated the two germline ends. CDR3 length: 17 residues.

The count of this clone is one. J is TRBJ2-2 and V is TRBV28, with D possibly TRBD2 on 5 matching bases. This CDR3 spans 14 amino acids. The V end lost 2 bases, the J end lost 1 base, and 5 bases lay between the germline ends. Germline-derived CDR1 and CDR2 are MDHEN and SYDVKM. The CDR3 DNA reads TGTGCCAGCAGTTTAGAGGGGAACACCGGGGAGCTGTTTTTT. It is translated as CASSLEGNTGELFF.

This clone was counted between two and nine times. The chain links TRBV24-1 to TRBJ1-5; 8 positions match TRBD1. The V and J ends lost 9 bases and 3 bases, in that order; junction bases with no gene match: 3. From germline, CDR1 is KGHDR and CDR2 SFDVKD. The CDR3 contains 13 residues. CDR3 sequence reads: CATGTGDNQPQHF. CDR3 sequence (DNA): TGTGCCACCGGGACAGGCGACAATCAGCCCCAGCATTTT.

CDR3: CASSELAGPSKDTQYF. The CDR3 DNA sequence: TGTGCCAGCAGTGAACTAGCGGGACCCTCCAAGGATACGCAGTATTTT. The rearrangement joins TRBV6-1 to TRBJ2-3, with 9 bases lining up with TRBD2. In germline, CDR1 is MNHNS, CDR2 SASEGT. Trimming removed 2 bases from V and 6 bases from J; junction bases left unmatched: 9. The CDR3 is made up of 16 amino acids.

This sequence joins TRBV19 and TRBJ2-7; 8 bases align to TRBD2. The CDR3 runs 15 residues. J was trimmed by 2 bases and V by 4 bases; bases with no gene match: 7. Germline assignment: CDR1 LNHDA and CDR2 SQIVND (reference sequence). CDR3 sequence: CASSREAGAPYEQYF. Written as DNA, the CDR3 is TGTGCCAGTAGTAGGGAAGCGGGAGCCCCCTACGAGCAGTACTTC.

The V gene is TRBV28, the J gene TRBJ1-5; 10 bases align to TRBD1. Trimming took 11 bases from V and 0 from J; bases not matched to a gene: 7. This CDR3 is built from 15 residues. Germline V gene sequence: CDR1 MDHEN, CDR2 SYDVKM. The CDR3 protein is CAGGQGGYSNQPQHF. The CDR3 DNA is TGTGCCGGCGGACAGGGGGGTTATAGCAATCAGCCCCAGCATTTT.

The chain couples TRBV18 to TRBJ2-5; a possible D gene is TRBD2 (6 bases). The CDR3 consists of 15 residues. Germline values: CDR1 KGHSH, CDR2 LQKENI. The germline V and J ends were trimmed by 1 base and 5 bases, with 14 bases remaining between them. This CDR3 reads CASSPQTVGGETQYF. CDR3 DNA: TGTGCCAGCTCACCACAGACAGTCGGAGGGGAGACCCAGTACTTC.